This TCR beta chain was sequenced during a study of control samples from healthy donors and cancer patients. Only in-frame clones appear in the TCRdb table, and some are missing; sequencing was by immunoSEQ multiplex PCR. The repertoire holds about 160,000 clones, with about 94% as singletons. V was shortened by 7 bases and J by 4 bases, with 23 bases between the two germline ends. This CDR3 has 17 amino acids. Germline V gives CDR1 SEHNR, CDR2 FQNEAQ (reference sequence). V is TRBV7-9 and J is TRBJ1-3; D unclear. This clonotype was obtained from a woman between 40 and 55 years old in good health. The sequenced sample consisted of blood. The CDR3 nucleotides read TGTGCCAGCACCCATGGAGGCGGGTCTGACATAGGAAACACCATATATTTT. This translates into CASTHGGGSDIGNTIYF.